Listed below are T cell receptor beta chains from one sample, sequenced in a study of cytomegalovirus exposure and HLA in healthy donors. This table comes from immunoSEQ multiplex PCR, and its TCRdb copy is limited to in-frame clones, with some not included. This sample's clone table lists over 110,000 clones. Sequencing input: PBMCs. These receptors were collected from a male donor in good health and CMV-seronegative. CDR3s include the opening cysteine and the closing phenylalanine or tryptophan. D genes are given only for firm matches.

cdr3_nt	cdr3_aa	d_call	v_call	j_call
TGTGCCAGCAGTTTGGGTCAGGGTGGCTACGAGCAGTACTTC	CASSLGQGGYEQYF	-	TRBV27	TRBJ2-7
TGCGCCAGCAGCTTGGCCGGGAGCGGGAGTTCTAATACGCAGTATTTT	CASSLAGSGSSNTQYF	TRBD2	TRBV5-1	TRBJ2-3
TGTGCCAGCAGCCAACGACCCCGGGGTCTTACCGGGACAGGGGCCTACGAGCAGTACTTC	CASSQRPRGLTGTGAYEQYF	TRBD1	TRBV4-2	TRBJ2-7
TGCAGCGTTACGCCGACTAGCGGGGAGGAGACCCAGTACTTC	CSVTPTSGEETQYF	TRBD2	TRBV29-1	TRBJ2-5
TGTGCCAGCAGTTACTCCTTAGCGGGGGGACACTACGAGCAGTACTTC	CASSYSLAGGHYEQYF	TRBD2	TRBV6-5	TRBJ2-7
TGTGCCAGCAGTTCCAGGACACCTCCCTACACCGGGGAGCTGTTTTTT	CASSSRTPPYTGELFF	-	TRBV6-6	TRBJ2-2
TGCGCCAGCAGCTTCCGGGGCGAGCAGTACTTC	CASSFRGEQYF	-	TRBV5-1	TRBJ2-7
TGTGCCTGGAGGGTGGGGGGTGAGACCCAGTACTTC	CAWRVGGETQYF	-	TRBV30	TRBJ2-5
TGTGCCAGTAGTATACCCGGGAGTGGCTACAATGAGCAGTTCTTC	CASSIPGSGYNEQFF	-	TRBV19	TRBJ2-1
TGTGCCAGCAGCTCCCAACTAGCGCCCCTCTACAATGAGCAGTTCTTC	CASSSQLAPLYNEQFF	TRBD2	TRBV7-8	TRBJ2-1
TGTGCCAGCAGCTTATTGGAGCGGGGAGTCGAGCAGTACTTC	CASSLLERGVEQYF	TRBD2	TRBV7-8	TRBJ2-7
TGTGCCAGCAGCTTGGGGGGGACGTCCGGCCCAGAGACCCAGTACTTC	CASSLGGTSGPETQYF	TRBD2	TRBV11-3	TRBJ2-5
TGCGCCAGCGGGACAGGGGAGCGTTTGGACGAGCAGTACTTC	CASGTGERLDEQYF	TRBD1	TRBV5-1	TRBJ2-7